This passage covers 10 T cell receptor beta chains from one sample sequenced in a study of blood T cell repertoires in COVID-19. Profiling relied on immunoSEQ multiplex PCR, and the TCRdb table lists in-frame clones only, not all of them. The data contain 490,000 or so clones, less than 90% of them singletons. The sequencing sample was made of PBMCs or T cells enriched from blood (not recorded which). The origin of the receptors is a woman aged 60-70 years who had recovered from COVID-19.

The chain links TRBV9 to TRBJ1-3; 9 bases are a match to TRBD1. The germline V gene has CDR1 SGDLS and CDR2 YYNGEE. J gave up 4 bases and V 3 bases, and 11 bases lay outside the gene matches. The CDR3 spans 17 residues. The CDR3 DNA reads TGTGCCAGCAGCGAGGGGACAGGGTTTACTTGGGGAAACACCATATATTTT. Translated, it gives CASSEGTGFTWGNTIYF.

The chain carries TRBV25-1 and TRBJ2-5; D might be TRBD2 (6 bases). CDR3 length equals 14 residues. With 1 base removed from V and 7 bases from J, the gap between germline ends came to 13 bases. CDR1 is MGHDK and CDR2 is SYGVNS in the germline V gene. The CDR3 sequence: CASSEWGDKVTQYF. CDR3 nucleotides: TGTGCCAGCAGTGAATGGGGGGATAAGGTGACCCAGTACTTC.

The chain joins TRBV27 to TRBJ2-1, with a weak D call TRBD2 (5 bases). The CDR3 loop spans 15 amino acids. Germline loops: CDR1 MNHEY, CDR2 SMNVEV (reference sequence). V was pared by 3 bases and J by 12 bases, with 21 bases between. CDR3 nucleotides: TGTGCCAGCAGTTTTCGGGTAGGCGGACTCTTCGCGCAGTTCTTC. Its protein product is CASSFRVGGLFAQFF.

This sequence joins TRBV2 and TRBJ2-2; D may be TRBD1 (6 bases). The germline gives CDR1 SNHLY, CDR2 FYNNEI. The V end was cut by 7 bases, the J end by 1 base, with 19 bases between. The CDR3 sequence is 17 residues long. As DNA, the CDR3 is TGTGCCAGCACCAATCCCTGGGCAGGGGAGAACACCGGGGAGCTGTTTTTT. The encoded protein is CASTNPWAGENTGELFF.

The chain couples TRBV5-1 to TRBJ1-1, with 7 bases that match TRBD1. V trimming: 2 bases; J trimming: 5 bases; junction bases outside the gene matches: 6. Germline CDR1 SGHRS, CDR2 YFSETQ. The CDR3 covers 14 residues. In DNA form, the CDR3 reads TGCGCCAGCAGCTTCGGGACAGAGTGGACTGAAGCTTTCTTT. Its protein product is CASSFGTEWTEAFF.

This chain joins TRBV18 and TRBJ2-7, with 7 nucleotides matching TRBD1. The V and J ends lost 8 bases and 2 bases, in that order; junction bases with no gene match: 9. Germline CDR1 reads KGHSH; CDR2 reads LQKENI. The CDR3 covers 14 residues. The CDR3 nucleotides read TGTGCCAGCCCCACAGGGGCGGAAACCTACGAGCAGTACGTC. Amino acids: CASPTGAETYEQYV.

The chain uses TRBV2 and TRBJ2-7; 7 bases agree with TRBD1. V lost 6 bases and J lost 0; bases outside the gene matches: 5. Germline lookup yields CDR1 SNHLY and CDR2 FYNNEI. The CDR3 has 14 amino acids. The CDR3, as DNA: TGTGCCAGCAGCCCGGACAGGTTCTCCTACGAGCAGTACTTC. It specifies CASSPDRFSYEQYF.

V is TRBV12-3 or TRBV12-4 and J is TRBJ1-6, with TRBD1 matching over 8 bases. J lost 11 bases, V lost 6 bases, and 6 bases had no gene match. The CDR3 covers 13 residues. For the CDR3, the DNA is TGTGCCAGCAGGAAGACAGGGGAGACACCCCTCCACTTT. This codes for CASRKTGETPLHF.

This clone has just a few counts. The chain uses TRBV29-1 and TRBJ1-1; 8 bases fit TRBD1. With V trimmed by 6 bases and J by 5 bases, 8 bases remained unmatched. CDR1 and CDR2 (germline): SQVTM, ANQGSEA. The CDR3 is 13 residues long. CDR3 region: CSVPGQGLTEAFF. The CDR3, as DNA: TGCAGCGTCCCCGGACAGGGTTTGACTGAAGCTTTCTTT. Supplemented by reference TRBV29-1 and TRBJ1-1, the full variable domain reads SAVISQKPSRDICQRGTSLTIQCQVDSQVTMMFWYRQQPGQSLTLIATANQGSEATYESGFVIDKFPISRPNLTFSTLTVSNMSPEDSSIYLCSVPGQGLTEAFFGQGTRLTVV.

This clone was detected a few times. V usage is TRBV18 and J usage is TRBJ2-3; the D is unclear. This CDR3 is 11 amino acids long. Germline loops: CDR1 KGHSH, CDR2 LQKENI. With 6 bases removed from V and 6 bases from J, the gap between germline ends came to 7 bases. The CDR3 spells CASSREDTQYF. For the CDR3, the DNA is TGTGCCAGCTCTCGTGAGGATACGCAGTATTTT. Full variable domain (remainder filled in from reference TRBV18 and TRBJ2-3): NAGVMQNPRHLVRRRGQEARLRCSPMKGHSHVYWYRQLPEEGLKFMVYLQKENIIDESGMPKERFSAEFPKEGPSILRIQQVVRGDSAAYFCASSREDTQYFGPGTRLTVL.